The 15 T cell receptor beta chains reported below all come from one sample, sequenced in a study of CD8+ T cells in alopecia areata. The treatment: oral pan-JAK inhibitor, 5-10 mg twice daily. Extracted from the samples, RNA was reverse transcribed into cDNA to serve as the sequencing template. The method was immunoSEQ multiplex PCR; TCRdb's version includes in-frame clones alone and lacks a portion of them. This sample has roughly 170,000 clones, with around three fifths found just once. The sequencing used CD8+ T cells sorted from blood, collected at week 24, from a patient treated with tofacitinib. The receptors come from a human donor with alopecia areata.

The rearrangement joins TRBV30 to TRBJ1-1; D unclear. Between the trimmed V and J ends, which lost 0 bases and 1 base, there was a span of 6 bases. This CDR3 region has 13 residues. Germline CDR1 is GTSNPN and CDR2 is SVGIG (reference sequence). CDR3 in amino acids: CAWSVVGNTEAFF. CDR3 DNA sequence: TGTGCCTGGAGTGTAGTAGGGAACACTGAAGCTTTCTTT.

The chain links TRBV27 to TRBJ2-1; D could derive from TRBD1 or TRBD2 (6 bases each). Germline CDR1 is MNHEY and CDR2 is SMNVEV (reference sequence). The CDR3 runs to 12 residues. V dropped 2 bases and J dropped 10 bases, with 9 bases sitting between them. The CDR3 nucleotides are TGTGCCAGCAGTTTAGGCGGGACAGAGCAGTTCTTC. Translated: CASSLGGTEQFF.

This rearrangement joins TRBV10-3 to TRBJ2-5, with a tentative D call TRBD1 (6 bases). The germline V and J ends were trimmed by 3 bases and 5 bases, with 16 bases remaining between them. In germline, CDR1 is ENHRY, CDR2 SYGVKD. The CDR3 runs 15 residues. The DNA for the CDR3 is TGTGCCATCAGTGAAGGCCTTCCCCAGGGGGAGACCCAGTACTTC. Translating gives CAISEGLPQGETQYF.

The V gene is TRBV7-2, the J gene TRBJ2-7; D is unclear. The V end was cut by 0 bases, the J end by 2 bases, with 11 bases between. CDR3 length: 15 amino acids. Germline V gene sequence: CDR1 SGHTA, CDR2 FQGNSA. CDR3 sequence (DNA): TGTGCCAGCAGCTTAGCTGGACGTCCCACCTACGAGCAGTACTTC. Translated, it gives CASSLAGRPTYEQYF.

CDR3 nucleotide sequence: TGTGCCAGCAGCGAAGAGGGACAGGGTCTAGCCGAGCAGTACTTC. Its protein product is CASSEEGQGLAEQYF. The rearrangement uses TRBV13 and TRBJ2-5; 9 positions match TRBD1. With the DNA end fitting TRBJ2-7 better, the J assignment may be wrong. Germline CDR1 is PRHDT and CDR2 is FYEKMQ (reference sequence). The CDR3 has 15 amino acids.

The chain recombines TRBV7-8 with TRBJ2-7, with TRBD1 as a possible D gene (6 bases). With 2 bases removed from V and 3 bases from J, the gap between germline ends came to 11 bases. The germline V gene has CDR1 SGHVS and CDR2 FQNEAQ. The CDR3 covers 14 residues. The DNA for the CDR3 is TGTGCCAGCAGCTTACGACAGGCTTTCTACGAGCAGTACTTC. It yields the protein CASSLRQAFYEQYF.

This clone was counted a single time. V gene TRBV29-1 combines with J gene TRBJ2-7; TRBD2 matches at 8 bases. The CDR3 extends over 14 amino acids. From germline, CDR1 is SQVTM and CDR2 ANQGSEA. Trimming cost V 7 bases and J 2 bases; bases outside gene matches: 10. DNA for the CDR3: TGCAGCGGGGGATCGGGGGGGAGCGCCTACGAGCAGTACTTC. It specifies CSGGSGGSAYEQYF.

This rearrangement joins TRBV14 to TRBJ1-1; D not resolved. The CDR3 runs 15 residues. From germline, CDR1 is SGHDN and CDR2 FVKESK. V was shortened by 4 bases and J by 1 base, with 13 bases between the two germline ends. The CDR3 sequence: CASSPPWGWNTEAFF. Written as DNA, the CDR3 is TGTGCCAGCAGCCCCCCCTGGGGATGGAACACTGAAGCTTTCTTT.

Here the CDR3 reads CASSYAGGPYNEQFF. In DNA, the CDR3 is TGTGCCAGCAGTTACGCGGGGGGGCCTTACAATGAGCAGTTCTTC. The V and J genes are TRBV6-5 and TRBJ2-1; 9 nucleotides align to TRBD2. After removal of 2 bases from V and 4 bases from J, the junction contained 3 bases not matched to a gene. The CDR3 spans 15 residues. Germline V gives CDR1 MNHEY, CDR2 SVGAGI.

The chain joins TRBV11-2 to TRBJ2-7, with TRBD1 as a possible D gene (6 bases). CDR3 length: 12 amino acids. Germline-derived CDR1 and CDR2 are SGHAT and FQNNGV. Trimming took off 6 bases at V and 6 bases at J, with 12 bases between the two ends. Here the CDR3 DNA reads TGTGCCAGCAGACCTACAGGGTTCGAGCAGTACTTC. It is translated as CASRPTGFEQYF. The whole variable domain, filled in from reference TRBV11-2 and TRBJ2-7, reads EAGVAQSPRYKIIEKRQSVAFWCNPISGHATLYWYQQILGQGPKLLIQFQNNGVVDDSQLPKDRFSAERLKGVDSTLKIQPAKLEDSAVYLCASRPTGFEQYFGPGTRLTVT.

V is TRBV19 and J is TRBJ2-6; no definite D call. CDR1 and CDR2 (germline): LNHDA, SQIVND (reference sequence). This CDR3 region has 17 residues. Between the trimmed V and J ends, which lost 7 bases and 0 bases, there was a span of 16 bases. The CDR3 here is CASTLFGSYSGANVLTF. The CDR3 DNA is TGTGCCAGTACCTTATTTGGGTCTTACTCTGGGGCCAACGTCCTGACTTTC.

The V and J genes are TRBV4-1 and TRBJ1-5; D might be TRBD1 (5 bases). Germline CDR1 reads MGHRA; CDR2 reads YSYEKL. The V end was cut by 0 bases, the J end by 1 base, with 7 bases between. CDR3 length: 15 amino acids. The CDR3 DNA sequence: TGCGCCAGCAGCCAAGAGAACAGGAGCAATCAGCCCCAGCATTTT. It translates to CASSQENRSNQPQHF.

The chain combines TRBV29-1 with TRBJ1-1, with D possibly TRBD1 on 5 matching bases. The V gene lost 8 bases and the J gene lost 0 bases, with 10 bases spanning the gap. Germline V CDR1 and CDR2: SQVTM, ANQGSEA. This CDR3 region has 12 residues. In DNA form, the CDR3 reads TGCAGCATTCAAGGGGTGAACACTGAAGCTTTCTTT. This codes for CSIQGVNTEAFF.

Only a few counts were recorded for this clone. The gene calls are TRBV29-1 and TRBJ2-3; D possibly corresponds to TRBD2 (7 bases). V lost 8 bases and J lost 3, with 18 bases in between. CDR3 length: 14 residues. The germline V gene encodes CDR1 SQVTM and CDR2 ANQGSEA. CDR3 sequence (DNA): TGCAGCACCTCCTGGGGGGGGCGGACAGATACGCAGTATTTT. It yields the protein CSTSWGGRTDTQYF.

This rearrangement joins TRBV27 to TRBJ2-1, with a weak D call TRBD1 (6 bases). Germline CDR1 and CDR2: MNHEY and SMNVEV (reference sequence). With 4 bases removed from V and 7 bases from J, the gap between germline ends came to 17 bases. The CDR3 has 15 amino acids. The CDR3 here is CASSSRGWGRNEQFF. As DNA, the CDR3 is TGTGCCAGCAGTTCCAGGGGCTGGGGGAGAAATGAGCAGTTCTTC.